The next 24 T cell receptor beta chains were all read from a single sample in a study of blood T cell repertoires in COVID-19 (dated by TCRdb to the early 2020s). Receptor amplification or capture employed the immunoSEQ multiplex PCR assay. TCRdb provides this immuneACCESS table in a form limited to in-frame rearrangements. Some clones are lacking; in checked studies, under half of them reflect an unresolved V gene, and why the rest are absent is not known. The sample contains fewer than 90,000 clones, about 95% of them found a single time. The ten largest clones represent approximately 4.2% of the sample. Sequencing was done on a sample of peripheral blood. The origin of the receptors is a human donor with active COVID-19. The donor label of this sample is uncertain.

The genes are TRBV21-1 and TRBJ2-7; TRBD2, as called in the table, went unchecked against the DNA. TRBV21-1 is termed a pseudogene. The CDR3 has 17 residues. The CDR3 region has the DNA TGTGCCAGCAGCAAAGCCAAGAAAAAGCGACCGAAGTACGAGCAGTACTTC. This translates into CASSKAKKKRPKYEQYF.

The chain uses TRBV3-1 (or the pseudogene TRBV3-2) and TRBJ1-4; 8 bases fit TRBD1. The CDR3 has 12 residues. Germline-derived CDR1 and CDR2 are LGHDT and YNNKEL (reference sequence). V gave up 10 bases and J gave up 8 bases; unmatched junction bases: 6. CDR3: CATGQGGEKLFF. The CDR3 DNA reads TGTGCCACCGGACAGGGTGGAGAAAAACTGTTTTTT.

The gene calls are TRBV6-2 or TRBV6-3 and TRBJ2-2; 8 positions match TRBD2. The germline V gene encodes CDR1 MNHEY and CDR2 SVGEGT. The CDR3 length is 15 residues. V was clipped by 2 bases and J by 5 bases; unmatched bases: 4. The CDR3 DNA reads TGTGCCAGCAGTTACCCCGGGGGGGGGACCGGGGAGCTGTTTTTT. This sequence encodes CASSYPGGGTGELFF.

V usage is TRBV10-3 and J usage is TRBJ1-5; a possible D gene is TRBD1 (5 bases). Germline V gene lookup returns CDR1 ENHRY and CDR2 SYGVKD. V was cut by 0 bases and J by 4 bases, with 7 bases left in between. This CDR3 region has 14 residues. The CDR3 region is CAISESTVNQPQHF. CDR3 bases: TGTGCCATCAGTGAGTCGACAGTGAATCAGCCCCAGCATTTT.

This chain joins TRBV2 and TRBJ1-6, with D possibly being TRBD1 (6 bases). V lost 6 bases, J lost 12 bases, and 12 bases lay in between. Germline V CDR1 and CDR2: SNHLY, FYNNEI. The CDR3 sequence is 12 residues long. In DNA form, the CDR3 reads TGTGCCAGCAGGGACAGCCTAGGACCCCTCCACTTT. Its protein product is CASRDSLGPLHF.

V usage is TRBV28 and J usage is TRBJ2-7, with 8 bases lining up with TRBD1. This CDR3 comprises 14 residues. In germline, CDR1 is MDHEN, CDR2 SYDVKM. Unmatched junction bases numbered 3, after V lost 1 base and J lost 4 bases. Here the CDR3 DNA reads TGTGCCAGCAGTTTATCGACAGGGGCATACGAGCAGTACTTC. Residues: CASSLSTGAYEQYF.

This chain connects TRBV5-1 to TRBJ2-1, with 11 positions matching TRBD2. The ends lost 4 bases at V and 4 bases at J; junction bases unmatched: 16. The CDR3 extends over 19 amino acids. Germline V CDR1 and CDR2: SGHRS, YFSETQ. The CDR3 sequence: CASSPRGRASGGSYNEQFF. In DNA form, the CDR3 reads TGCGCCAGCAGCCCCCGAGGTCGGGCTAGCGGGGGGTCATACAATGAGCAGTTCTTC.

A single count supports this clone. The gene calls are TRBV19 and TRBJ2-7; TRBD1 matches at 8 bases. This CDR3 has 16 residues. The trim removed 2 bases at V and 3 bases at J, leaving 9 bases unmatched. CDR1 LNHDA and CDR2 SQIVND come from the germline V gene (reference sequence). The CDR3 region has the DNA TGTGCCAGTAGTATACTTCCCGGACAGGGCGACTACGAGCAGTACTTC. Translated: CASSILPGQGDYEQYF.

The V and J genes are TRBV2 and TRBJ2-1; no clear D gene. With 4 bases removed from V and 0 bases from J, the gap between germline ends came to 10 bases. CDR1 is SNHLY, CDR2 FYNNEI, per germline. This CDR3 comprises 15 residues. This chain's CDR3 is CASSVARSSYNEQFF. The CDR3 DNA follows: TGTGCCAGCAGTGTTGCACGGAGCTCCTACAATGAGCAGTTCTTC.

As DNA, the CDR3 is TGTGCCAGCGCTCCGCCGGGGCGGGAGGAGACCCAGTACTTC. As protein: CASAPPGREETQYF. J is TRBJ2-5 and V is TRBV7-2, with 7 bases identical to TRBD2. Germline assignment: CDR1 SGHTA and CDR2 FQGNSA. V lost 8 bases to trimming and J lost 5 bases; unmatched junction nucleotides: 11. The CDR3 consists of 14 residues.

The rearrangement joins TRBV6-1 to TRBJ2-1; no firm D call. The CDR3 has 15 residues. Trimming removed 0 bases from V and 0 bases from J, with 6 bases in between. Germline V CDR1 and CDR2: MNHNS, SASEGT. The CDR3 region is CASSEARYSYNEQFF. The CDR3 nucleotides read TGTGCCAGCAGTGAAGCACGCTACTCCTACAATGAGCAGTTCTTC.

The chain has TRBV19 and TRBJ2-5; D is unclear. Germline CDR1 LNHDA, CDR2 SQIVND (reference sequence). This CDR3 has 14 residues. The V end was cut by 1 base, the J end by 5 bases, with 11 bases between. The chain's CDR3 is CASSIGGAQETQYF. CDR3 bases: TGTGCCAGTAGTATAGGCGGCGCTCAGGAGACCCAGTACTTC.

V gene TRBV6-5 combines with J gene TRBJ2-7; TRBD1 might be the D (8 bases). CDR1 is MNHEY, CDR2 SVGAGI, per germline. This CDR3 contains 14 residues. Deletions cut 0 bases from V and 6 bases from J, with 12 bases between. The CDR3 DNA is TGTGCCAGCAGTTACTCTACAGGGGGGGGCGAGCAGTACTTC. This codes for CASSYSTGGGEQYF.

V and J are TRBV4-1 and TRBJ1-5; D remains ambiguous. Germline-derived CDR1 and CDR2 are MGHRA and YSYEKL. This CDR3 is 16 amino acids long. The V and J ends lost 1 base and 7 bases respectively, with 17 bases between them. CDR3 bases: TGCGCCAGCAGCCAAGTACCCGGCGGGCCTCACCAGCCCCAGCATTTT. Its translation: CASSQVPGGPHQPQHF.

This rearrangement joins TRBV5-1 to TRBJ1-5; 7 nucleotides match TRBD1. Germline V CDR1 and CDR2: SGHRS, YFSETQ. V dropped 4 bases and J dropped 1; count of bases not matched to a gene: 5. This CDR3 spans 15 amino acids. The CDR3 loop is CASSPRGASNQPQHF. In DNA, the CDR3 is TGCGCCAGCAGCCCCAGGGGGGCCAGCAATCAGCCCCAGCATTTT.

This chain joins TRBV11-2 and TRBJ2-7, with D unresolved. CDR3 size: 13 residues. Per germline, CDR1 SGHAT and CDR2 FQNNGV. The V gene lost 3 bases and the J gene lost 3 bases, with 9 bases spanning the gap. In DNA, the CDR3 is TGTGCCAGCAGCTTTAACAGTGACTACGAGCAGTACTTC. Translated: CASSFNSDYEQYF.

The genes are TRBV10-1 and TRBJ2-6; D call uncertain. Trimming left V 9 bases short and J 0 bases short, with 9 bases between. The CDR3 length is 14 residues. CDR1 and CDR2 (germline): WNHNN, SYGVQD (reference sequence). CDR3 sequence: CASHINSGANVLTF. In DNA form, the CDR3 reads TGCGCCAGTCACATAAACTCTGGGGCCAACGTCCTGACTTTC.

This clone is a singleton in its sample. This rearrangement joins TRBV29-1 to TRBJ2-7; 8 nucleotides agree with TRBD1. The CDR3 contains 12 residues. The V segment lost 7 bases and the J segment 5 bases; nucleotides outside the gene matches: 7. The germline CDR1 and CDR2 sequences are SQVTM and ANQGSEA. The CDR3 protein is CSAPDRAHEQYF. In nucleotides, the CDR3 is TGCAGCGCACCGGACAGGGCCCACGAGCAGTACTTC.

Only one count was recorded for this clone. The V call is TRBV14, the J call TRBJ2-3; 10 positions match TRBD2. Germline V gene data show CDR1 as SGHDN and CDR2 as FVKESK. Trimming at V came to 3 bases and at J to 5 bases, leaving 14 bases not matched to a gene. The CDR3 runs 18 residues. Here the CDR3 reads CASSHGRLAGPFGDTQYF. As DNA, the CDR3 is TGTGCCAGCAGCCATGGGAGACTAGCGGGTCCTTTTGGAGATACGCAGTATTTT.

The genes are TRBV28 and TRBJ1-2; no clear D. Germline values: CDR1 MDHEN, CDR2 SYDVKM. The CDR3 length is 15 residues. V lost 6 bases and J 1 base, leaving 15 bases between the germline ends. The CDR3: CASSFQQYSNYGYTF. Here the CDR3 DNA reads TGTGCCAGCAGCTTCCAACAATACAGTAACTATGGCTACACCTTC.

This chain uses TRBV6-5 with TRBJ1-2, with no clear D. The germline V and J ends were trimmed by 0 bases and 4 bases, with 12 bases remaining between them. Germline CDR1 and CDR2: MNHEY and SVGAGI. CDR3 length: 15 residues. The CDR3 protein is CASSYSRVFGYGYTF. CDR3 coding DNA: TGTGCCAGCAGTTACTCGCGGGTTTTCGGCTATGGCTACACCTTC.

CDR3: CASTQGGFGNTIYF. The CDR3 nucleotides are TGTGCCAGTACCCAGGGGGGCTTTGGAAACACCATATATTTT. The chain employs TRBV19 and TRBJ1-3; 7 bases are shared with TRBD1. The CDR3 spans 14 residues. With 7 bases clipped from V and 3 bases from J, the junction kept 6 bases outside the gene matches. The germline CDR1 and CDR2 sequences are LNHDA and SQIVND (reference sequence).

This chain uses TRBV6-6 with TRBJ2-7, with TRBD1 as a possible D gene (5 bases). Germline CDR1 and CDR2: MNHNY and SVGAGI (reference sequence). This CDR3 comprises 13 residues. V was clipped by 3 bases and J by 7 bases, with 13 bases between them. In DNA form, the CDR3 reads TGTGCCAGCAGTTATGGTCAGGGCAGGGAGCAGTACTTC. Translation: CASSYGQGREQYF.

The rearrangement joins TRBV6-5 to TRBJ2-3; D may be TRBD2 (5 bases). Germline V gene sequence: CDR1 MNHEY, CDR2 SVGAGI. The CDR3 consists of 15 residues. Trimming removed 0 bases from V and 5 bases from J, with 12 bases in between. CDR3 sequence (DNA): TGTGCCAGCAGTTACTCAGGGAAACGGGGAGATACGCAGTATTTT. It is translated as CASSYSGKRGDTQYF.